This T cell receptor (beta chain) was sequenced in a study of regulatory T cells in long-lasting Graves disease. Study findings and constraints: Persistent Graves' patients showed less TCR diversity than newly diagnosed patients showed.

Time point specified: newly diagnosed GD, antithyroid drugs for less than 3 months. Extracted RNA from PBMCs served as the source of the TCR library. This CDR3 comprises 16 residues. V shed 4 bases, J shed 4 bases, and the junction held 7 bases outside the gene matches. CDR1 and CDR2 (germline): SGHRS, YFSETQ. In the case of this clonotype: Its antigen remains unknown.

According to the study, TCR beta libraries were built with iRepertoire HTBI primers and CDR3-region Arm-PCR. TCRdb reprocessed the multiplex PCR reads with MiXCR, giving one entry per CDR3 protein. Of 680,000 or so distinct CDR3 sequences detected, roughly 15% appear once; the ten largest clones hold about 17%. The same sample was also studied in work on T cells in Graves' hyperthyroidism and ophthalmopathy. That investigation notes: Patients showing uncontrolled infection, other autoimmune disease, pregnancy or lactation were ineligible.

This receptor was taken from a woman in her 30s with Graves disease. The chain recombines TRBV5-1 with TRBJ2-1; 11 bases are a match to TRBD1. This material consisted of peripheral blood mononuclear cells (PBMCs), taken at new diagnosis, from a patient treated with antithyroid drugs. This CDR3 reads CASSAGTGGLYNEQFF. The CDR3 bases are TGCGCCAGCAGCGCGGGGACAGGGGGTTTGTACAATGAGCAGTTCTTC.